Sequencing of this T cell receptor (beta chain) was carried out in a study of CD8+ T cells in alopecia areata. Whole-study results and caveats: Scalp samples also contribute reads from the resident alphabeta T cells found in normal skin. Uncertainty remains about how baseline CD8+ expansion links to response, with one nonresponder. Possibly because of HLA-related factors, TCR sharing was less clear across patients than in mice.

A note on this clone: Antigen specificity is unknown.

RNA extraction was followed by reverse transcription into cDNA, which acted as the sequencing template. TCRdb's copy holds only in-frame clones and misses some; the assay was immunoSEQ multiplex PCR. The data contain about 210,000 clones, approximately 40% of them singletons. Treatment described: oral pan-JAK inhibitor, 5-10 mg twice daily. V shed 3 bases and J 1 base; nucleotides not matched to a gene: 3. Germline-derived CDR1 and CDR2 are SQVTM and ANQGSEA. The CDR3 is 14 residues long. The sequence was obtained from a human donor with alopecia areata. This rearrangement joins TRBV29-1 to TRBJ2-3, with TRBD2 identical over 8 bases. This sample comprised CD4+ T cells sorted from blood, obtained at approximately week 36, from a patient treated with tofacitinib. CDR3 sequence (DNA): TGCAGCGTTGAGCAGACTAGCGGCACAGATACGCAGTATTTT. This encodes CSVEQTSGTDTQYF.